Listed here are 32 T cell receptor beta chains from one sample, sequenced in a study of blood T cell repertoires in COVID-19. Here immunoSEQ multiplex PCR was the method, and the copy in TCRdb shows in-frame clones only, minus some. This table has tens of thousands of clones, about 87% appearing once. The sample comprised peripheral blood. The receptors shown here come from a woman aged 80 or over with active COVID-19.

This clone was counted a few times. The V and J genes are TRBV6-5 and TRBJ1-1; 7 positions agree with TRBD1. The CDR3 is 15 residues long. From germline, CDR1 is MNHEY and CDR2 SVGAGI. V shed 6 bases, J shed 1 base, and the junction held 8 bases outside the gene matches. CDR3 protein: CASRRDRAPNTEAFF. The CDR3 DNA sequence: TGTGCCAGCAGACGCGACAGGGCGCCGAACACTGAAGCTTTCTTT.

This clone was found a few times. The chain combines TRBV27 with TRBJ1-6; 10 bases match TRBD1. Looked up from germline, CDR1 is MNHEY and CDR2 is SMNVEV (reference sequence). This CDR3 has 15 amino acids. Losses at the gene ends were 4 bases for V and 9 bases for J; bases not matched to a gene: 6. In DNA form, the CDR3 reads TGTGCCAGCAGTTCGACAGGGGGCCCGATTTCACCCCTCCACTTT. Translated, it gives CASSSTGGPISPLHF.

The chain has TRBV3-1 (or the pseudogene TRBV3-2) and TRBJ2-5; D might be TRBD2 (7 bases). Trimming pared 4 bases from V and 1 base from J, leaving 13 bases between. The CDR3 is made up of 15 amino acids. Germline values: CDR1 LGHDT, CDR2 YNNKEL (reference sequence). In nucleotides, the CDR3 is TGTGCCAGCAGCCTGGGGCGGGGGCCCCAAGAGACCCAGTACTTC. This codes for CASSLGRGPQETQYF.

The chain's CDR3 is CAWTLGDTEAFF. For the CDR3, the DNA is TGTGCCTGGACCTTAGGGGACACTGAAGCTTTCTTT. V gene TRBV30 combines with J gene TRBJ1-1; possibly TRBD1 for D (5 bases). V gave up 4 bases and J gave up 3 bases, with 9 bases separating them. In germline, CDR1 is GTSNPN, CDR2 SVGIG (reference sequence). The CDR3 has 12 amino acids.

The V gene is TRBV25-1, the J gene TRBJ2-3; weak D call: TRBD2 (5 bases). Germline CDR1 reads MGHDK; CDR2 reads SYGVNS. CDR3 length: 12 residues. Trimming left V 6 bases short and J 6 bases short, with 10 bases between. The DNA for the CDR3 is TGTGCCAGCAGCGGAGGTTGGGATACGCAGTATTTT. Protein product: CASSGGWDTQYF.

This clone was recorded a few times. J is TRBJ1-2 and V is TRBV2; TRBD1 might be the D (6 bases). The CDR3 extends over 12 amino acids. Germline CDR1 reads SNHLY; CDR2 reads FYNNEI. V was pared by 11 bases and J by 7 bases, with 17 bases between. The CDR3 region has the DNA TGTGCCTCAAAAGGGGGTTTAGGTGGCTACACCTTC. Translating gives CASKGGLGGYTF.

The chain employs TRBV20-1 and TRBJ1-2; D perhaps matches TRBD1 (6 bases). Per the germline V gene, CDR1 is DFQATT and CDR2 is SNEGSKA (reference sequence). There are 11 residues in the CDR3. Trimming shortened V by 6 bases and J by 8 bases, and 13 bases separated the two germline ends. This chain's CDR3 is CSATQGSGYTF. As DNA, the CDR3 is TGCAGTGCCACGCAGGGGAGCGGCTACACCTTC.

This chain uses TRBV9 with TRBJ2-2; TRBD1 is a possible D gene (5 bases). The CDR3 length is 16 residues. Trimming pared 2 bases from V and 4 bases from J, leaving 15 bases between. Germline CDR1 is SGDLS and CDR2 is YYNGEE. The CDR3 loop reads CASSVGRGETTGELFF. DNA of the CDR3: TGTGCCAGCAGCGTCGGAAGGGGTGAAACCACCGGGGAGCTGTTTTTT.

This clone is a singleton in its sample. This chain uses TRBV9 with TRBJ1-1; 7 bases are a match to TRBD1. V gave up 6 bases and J gave up 5 bases; unmatched junction bases: 10. CDR1 and CDR2 from the germline V gene are SGDLS and YYNGEE. This CDR3 comprises 14 residues. CDR3 amino acids: CASNIEGAGTEAFF. The CDR3 DNA reads TGTGCCAGCAACATCGAGGGGGCAGGAACTGAAGCTTTCTTT.

The genes are TRBV7-8 and TRBJ2-3; 9 positions match TRBD2. Germline-derived CDR1 and CDR2 are SGHVS and FQNEAQ. V lost 5 bases, J lost 4 bases, and 10 bases stayed unmatched. There are 16 residues in the CDR3. CDR3 residues: CASSTTPGLASDTQYF. In DNA, the CDR3 is TGTGCCAGCAGCACTACCCCGGGACTAGCTTCAGATACGCAGTATTTT.

This chain's CDR3 is CASSLDSGGVTGELFF. For the CDR3, the DNA is TGCGCCAGCAGCTTGGATAGCGGGGGAGTCACCGGGGAGCTGTTTTTT. The gene calls are TRBV5-1 and TRBJ2-2; 9 bases agree with TRBD2. The CDR3 length is 16 residues. Germline loops: CDR1 SGHRS, CDR2 YFSETQ. The V and J ends lost 0 bases and 4 bases, in that order; junction bases with no gene match: 4. Filled out from reference TRBV5-1 and TRBJ2-2, the complete variable domain reads KAGVTQTPRYLIKTRGQQVTLSCSPISGHRSVSWYQQTPGQGLQFLFEYFSETQRNKGNFPGRFSGRQFSNSRSEMNVSTLELGDSALYLCASSLDSGGVTGELFFGEGSRLTVL.

The CDR3 DNA follows: TGTGCCATCAGAGGCGGGACAGGGGGGCAAGAGACCCAGTACTTC. Protein: CAIRGGTGGQETQYF. The rearrangement joins TRBV10-3 to TRBJ2-5, with 11 nucleotides matching TRBD1. V lost 6 bases and J lost 2; bases outside the gene matches: 5. The CDR3 is 15 residues long. The germline gives CDR1 ENHRY, CDR2 SYGVKD.

This chain uses TRBV5-1 with TRBJ2-1; D may be TRBD1 (6 bases). CDR3 length: 15 amino acids. Per germline, CDR1 SGHRS and CDR2 YFSETQ. Trimming took 4 bases from V and 6 from J, leaving 17 bases between them. CDR3 region: CASSGGSDPGNEQFF. The CDR3 nucleotides are TGCGCCAGCAGCGGGGGCAGCGACCCGGGCAATGAGCAGTTCTTC. The full variable domain, rest sourced from reference TRBV5-1 and TRBJ2-1, is KAGVTQTPRYLIKTRGQQVTLSCSPISGHRSVSWYQQTPGQGLQFLFEYFSETQRNKGNFPGRFSGRQFSNSRSEMNVSTLELGDSALYLCASSGGSDPGNEQFFGPGTRLTVL.

The V gene is TRBV11-2, the J gene TRBJ2-5; 7 bases line up with TRBD2. Germline trimming cut 6 bases from V and 5 bases from J; bases unmatched to any gene: 12. Germline loops: CDR1 SGHAT, CDR2 FQNNGV. This CDR3 has 15 residues. The CDR3 nucleotides read TGTGCCAGCAGGGTAGCGGGCAGGGCAAGGGAGACCCAGTACTTC. Amino acid sequence: CASRVAGRARETQYF.

The chain is built from TRBV6-4 and TRBJ2-6, with TRBD1 matching over 8 bases. This CDR3 is 17 amino acids long. Germline CDR1 reads MRHNA; CDR2 reads SNTAGT. With V trimmed by 6 bases and J by 0 bases, 7 bases remained unmatched. CDR3 DNA sequence: TGTGCCAGCAGCCTACAGGGGGGCCTCTCTGGGGCCAACGTCCTGACTTTC. Its protein product is CASSLQGGLSGANVLTF.

The rearrangement joins TRBV7-2 to TRBJ2-4, with D possibly TRBD1 on 6 matching bases. CDR1 and CDR2 from the germline V gene are SGHTA and FQGNSA. This CDR3 is built from 17 residues. V was shortened by 5 bases and J by 6 bases, with 23 bases between the two germline ends. The CDR3 reads CASSPLWAGERGNIQYF. CDR3 DNA: TGTGCCAGCAGCCCCCTTTGGGCAGGGGAAAGGGGAAACATTCAGTACTTC.

The genes are TRBV18 and TRBJ2-7; tentative D call: TRBD2 (5 bases). This CDR3 has 16 residues. V was cut by 6 bases and J by 0 bases, with 18 bases left in between. The germline V gene encodes CDR1 KGHSH and CDR2 LQKENI. CDR3 protein: CASSDANREISYEQYF. The CDR3 bases are TGTGCCAGCTCCGACGCTAACCGGGAAATCTCCTACGAGCAGTACTTC.

CDR3 protein: CASSIQGGVRADTQYF. The DNA for the CDR3 is TGTGCCAGTAGCATCCAAGGAGGGGTCCGCGCAGATACGCAGTATTTT. J is TRBJ2-3 and V is TRBV19; D possibly corresponds to TRBD2 (6 bases). The CDR3 length is 16 residues. Trimming removed 6 bases at V and 4 bases at J, with 20 bases between. Germline V gene sequence: CDR1 LNHDA, CDR2 SQIVND (reference sequence). Supplemented by reference TRBV19 and TRBJ2-3, the full variable domain reads DGGITQSPKYLFRKEGQNVTLSCEQNLNHDAMYWYRQDPGQGLRLIYYSQIVNDFQKGDIAEGYSVSREKKESFPLTVTSAQKNPTAFYLCASSIQGGVRADTQYFGPGTRLTVL.

This rearrangement joins TRBV27 to TRBJ1-2, with D perhaps matching TRBD1 (6 bases). The V end lost 3 bases, the J end lost 2 bases, and 10 bases lay between the germline ends. Germline lookup yields CDR1 MNHEY and CDR2 SMNVEV (reference sequence). The CDR3 has 14 residues. In nucleotides, the CDR3 is TGTGCCAGCAGTTTGGGAGGGGGAAACTATGGCTACACCTTC. Its translation is CASSLGGGNYGYTF.

The V gene is TRBV27, the J gene TRBJ2-7; TRBD1 matches 8 bases. The V segment lost 5 bases and the J segment 3 bases; nucleotides outside the gene matches: 3. The CDR3 covers 13 residues. Germline CDR1 MNHEY, CDR2 SMNVEV (reference sequence). CDR3 sequence: CASSLGTGYEQYF. In DNA form, the CDR3 reads TGTGCCAGCAGTCTAGGGACAGGCTACGAGCAGTACTTC.

This chain connects TRBV7-9 to TRBJ2-1, with 7 bases lining up with TRBD1. In germline, CDR1 is SEHNR, CDR2 FQNEAQ (reference sequence). The CDR3 runs to 16 residues. V lost 0 bases, J lost 3 bases, and 5 bases stayed unmatched. The DNA for the CDR3 is TGTGCCAGCAGCTTAGCGGGCCGGGACAGCTACAATGAGCAGTTCTTC. This translates into CASSLAGRDSYNEQFF.

The V call is TRBV4-2, the J call TRBJ2-2; D is unresolved. The germline V gene has CDR1 LGHNA and CDR2 YNFKEQ. There are 12 residues in the CDR3. Trimming shortened V by 0 bases and J by 10 bases, and 6 bases separated the two germline ends. The chain's CDR3 is CASSQDFQELFF. The CDR3 DNA sequence: TGTGCCAGCAGCCAAGATTTCCAGGAGCTGTTTTTT.

The chain employs TRBV7-6 and TRBJ1-3; D is unresolved. This CDR3 region has 15 residues. The germline V and J ends were trimmed by 6 bases and 0 bases, with 12 bases remaining between them. Germline loops: CDR1 SGHVS, CDR2 FNYEAQ. The CDR3 reads CASRSGSNSGNTIYF. CDR3 coding DNA: TGTGCCAGCAGGTCAGGCAGCAACTCTGGAAACACCATATATTTT.

The table lists this clone with a count of one. The chain couples TRBV18 to TRBJ1-4, with 7 bases aligning to TRBD1. Germline-derived CDR1 and CDR2 are KGHSH and LQKENI. There are 15 residues in the CDR3. J gave up 5 bases and V 6 bases, and 9 bases lay outside the gene matches. CDR3 bases: TGTGCCAGCTCCCCAAGGGGACAGTCGAATGAAAAACTGTTTTTT. Amino acids: CASSPRGQSNEKLFF.

The chain employs TRBV18 and TRBJ1-1; 7 bases are a match to TRBD1. This CDR3 comprises 15 residues. The V segment lost 2 bases and the J segment 1 base; nucleotides outside the gene matches: 4. The germline gives CDR1 KGHSH, CDR2 LQKENI. The CDR3 sequence: CASSPSGQANTEAFF. In DNA, the CDR3 is TGTGCCAGCTCACCATCCGGACAGGCGAACACTGAAGCTTTCTTT.

The chain employs TRBV5-4 and TRBJ2-5; D is possibly TRBD1 (5 bases). Germline V lookup: CDR1 SGHNT, CDR2 YYREEE (reference sequence). The V and J ends lost 0 bases and 2 bases respectively, with 17 bases between them. The CDR3 totals 17 residues. CDR3 protein: CASSLASVPGYQETQYF. In DNA form, the CDR3 reads TGTGCCAGCAGCTTGGCATCGGTGCCAGGGTATCAAGAGACCCAGTACTTC.

This chain joins TRBV3-1 (or the pseudogene TRBV3-2) and TRBJ1-1; 7 bases line up with TRBD1. The V gene end was trimmed by 3 bases and the J gene end by 5 bases; junction bases not matched to a gene: 6. Per germline, CDR1 LGHDT and CDR2 YNNKEL (reference sequence). This CDR3 is 14 amino acids long. CDR3 DNA: TGTGCCAGCAGCCATAGGGACAGAAGGACTGAAGCTTTCTTT. This sequence encodes CASSHRDRRTEAFF.

This clone was recorded once. This chain joins TRBV18 and TRBJ1-5; a weak D match, TRBD1 (5 bases). The CDR3 is made up of 14 amino acids. CDR1 is KGHSH and CDR2 is LQKENI in the germline V gene. V shed 5 bases and J shed 0 bases, with 8 bases lying between them. CDR3 sequence: CASSRGTSNQPQHF. DNA for the CDR3: TGTGCCAGCTCAAGGGGCACTAGCAATCAGCCCCAGCATTTT.

Only one count was recorded for this clone. The chain employs TRBV10-3 and TRBJ2-7, with TRBD2 matching over 8 bases. Germline-derived CDR1 and CDR2 are ENHRY and SYGVKD. V trimming: 3 bases; J trimming: 4 bases; junction bases outside the gene matches: 8. The CDR3 has 15 residues. CDR3 nucleotides: TGTGCCATCAGTGACTATACTAGCGGAGTGTACGAGCAGTACTTC. It translates to CAISDYTSGVYEQYF.

In DNA form, the CDR3 reads TGTGCCATCAGTGAGAAGACAGGGGTCTCCACAGATACGCAGTATTTT. It yields the protein CAISEKTGVSTDTQYF. This rearrangement joins TRBV10-3 to TRBJ2-3; 8 bases agree with TRBD1. The trim removed 2 bases at V and 2 bases at J, leaving 6 bases unmatched. In germline, CDR1 is ENHRY, CDR2 SYGVKD. This CDR3 contains 16 residues.

V usage is TRBV4-3 and J usage is TRBJ1-6; unclear D gene. This CDR3 region has 16 residues. V was clipped by 0 bases and J by 6 bases, with 12 bases between them. Germline assignment: CDR1 LGHNA and CDR2 YSLEER. The CDR3 protein is CASSQDLGSTNSPLHF. CDR3 DNA sequence: TGCGCCAGCAGCCAAGATCTCGGGTCGACTAATTCACCCCTCCACTTT.

The chain combines TRBV27 with TRBJ2-2; D possibly corresponds to TRBD2 (6 bases). V was trimmed by 5 bases and J by 6 bases, leaving 7 bases between them. There are 12 residues in the CDR3. Germline V gene lookup returns CDR1 MNHEY and CDR2 SMNVEV (reference sequence). The CDR3 nucleotides are TGTGCCAGCAGTGCGGGATCCGGGGAGCTGTTTTTT. Residues: CASSAGSGELFF.